The 30 T cell receptor beta chains in this list originate from one sample, sequenced in a study of blood T cell repertoires in COVID-19. Assay: immunoSEQ multiplex PCR; the TCRdb copy retains only in-frame clones and omits some. The profile covers about 53,000 clones, with approximately 80% appearing a single time and about 45% taken by the ten largest. The sequenced sample consisted of peripheral blood. These receptors were collected from a man aged 65 to 85 with active or convalescent COVID-19.

The chain is built from TRBV6-2 or TRBV6-3 and TRBJ2-5; no clear D. CDR1 is MNHEY, CDR2 SVGEGT, per germline. V gave up 4 bases and J gave up 4 bases, with 4 bases separating them. There are 11 residues in the CDR3. The DNA for the CDR3 is TGTGCCAGCAGTTTATCAGAGACCCAGTACTTC. Its protein product is CASSLSETQYF.

The rearrangement links TRBV28 to TRBJ1-2, with TRBD1 matching 9 bases. V gave up 0 bases and J gave up 8 bases; unmatched junction bases: 7. There are 15 residues in the CDR3. The germline V gene has CDR1 MDHEN and CDR2 SYDVKM. Here the CDR3 DNA reads TGTGCCAGCAGTTTATGGGGGGACAGGGCGGGCGGCTACACCTTC. It codes for CASSLWGDRAGGYTF.

J is TRBJ1-2 and V is TRBV5-6; possibly TRBD1 for D (5 bases). Trimming stripped 0 bases from V and 4 bases from J, with 13 bases between. In germline, CDR1 is SGHDT, CDR2 YYEEEE. The CDR3 length is 15 residues. The CDR3 sequence is CASSLGAGLGYGYTF. For the CDR3, the DNA is TGTGCCAGCAGCTTGGGAGCGGGGCTGGGCTATGGCTACACCTTC.

This chain links TRBV28 with TRBJ2-7; no definite D call. The CDR3 has 16 residues. CDR1 and CDR2 (germline): MDHEN, SYDVKM. V lost 4 bases and J 2 bases, leaving 18 bases between the germline ends. The CDR3 loop reads CASSSSQFDKTYEQYF. The CDR3 DNA is TGTGCCAGCAGTTCCAGCCAATTCGACAAAACCTACGAGCAGTACTTC. Based on the CDR3 plus reference TRBV28 and TRBJ2-7, the full variable domain is DVKVTQSSRYLVKRTGEKVFLECVQDMDHENMFWYRQDPGLGLRLIYFSYDVKMKEKGDIPEGYSVSREKKERFSLILESASTNQTSMYLCASSSSQFDKTYEQYFGPGTRLTVT.

The gene calls are TRBV24-1 and TRBJ2-1; 8 bases line up with TRBD2. The germline V gene encodes CDR1 KGHDR and CDR2 SFDVKD. Unmatched junction bases numbered 13, after V lost 12 bases and J lost 7 bases. The length of the CDR3 is 14 residues. The CDR3, as DNA: TGTGCCTCAGGGCCGAGCGGGAGTCTAAATGAGCAGTTCTTC. Protein: CASGPSGSLNEQFF.

This chain connects TRBV5-4 to TRBJ1-4; tentatively, D is TRBD1 (5 bases). Trimming shortened V by 0 bases and J by 3 bases, and 9 bases separated the two germline ends. Per germline, CDR1 SGHNT and CDR2 YYREEE (reference sequence). This CDR3 comprises 15 residues. CDR3 DNA: TGTGCCAGCAGCTTGGCCGGGGGGGCTAATGAAAAACTGTTTTTT. It translates to CASSLAGGANEKLFF.

The J gene is TRBJ1-2, the V gene TRBV7-8; 7 positions match TRBD1. Germline CDR1 SGHVS, CDR2 FQNEAQ. This CDR3 has 14 amino acids. V lost 4 bases to trimming and J lost 8 bases; unmatched junction nucleotides: 10. The CDR3 spells CASSSETGSIGYTF. CDR3 DNA sequence: TGTGCCAGCAGCTCCGAGACAGGGAGCATAGGCTACACCTTC.

This clone was picked up a small number of times. V usage is TRBV19 and J usage is TRBJ1-1; TRBD1 is a possible D gene (6 bases). Germline values: CDR1 LNHDA, CDR2 SQIVND (reference sequence). The CDR3 runs to 12 residues. Trimming shortened V by 5 bases and J by 6 bases, and 10 bases separated the two germline ends. In nucleotides, the CDR3 is TGTGCCAGTAGTGGGGGGGCGTCTGAAGCTTTCTTT. It yields the protein CASSGGASEAFF.

The J gene is TRBJ2-7, the V gene TRBV28; 10 bases are shared with TRBD1. V lost 8 bases, J lost 3 bases, and 4 bases stayed unmatched. Per germline, CDR1 MDHEN and CDR2 SYDVKM. The length of the CDR3 is 13 residues. CDR3 loop: CASGQGVVYEQYF. The CDR3 bases are TGTGCCAGCGGACAGGGGGTTGTCTACGAGCAGTACTTC.

The chain employs TRBV7-2 and TRBJ2-1, with TRBD2 as a possible D gene (5 bases). Trimming pared 4 bases from V and 5 bases from J, leaving 15 bases between. The CDR3 sequence is 15 residues long. Germline V gives CDR1 SGHTA, CDR2 FQGNSA. The CDR3 spells CASSSISGGDNEQFF. The CDR3 DNA reads as TGTGCCAGCAGCTCAATCTCAGGAGGAGACAATGAGCAGTTCTTC.

This chain links TRBV7-8 with TRBJ2-1; 14 nucleotides align to TRBD2. The CDR3 consists of 17 residues. V was clipped by 1 base and J by 7 bases; unmatched bases: 6. Germline V gives CDR1 SGHVS, CDR2 FQNEAQ. In nucleotides, the CDR3 is TGTGCCAGCAGCTTAGATTCCGGGACTAGCGGGAGAAATGAGCAGTTCTTC. Translated, it gives CASSLDSGTSGRNEQFF. The full variable domain, rest sourced from reference TRBV7-8 and TRBJ2-1, is GAGVSQSPRYKVAKRGQDVALRCDPISGHVSLFWYQQALGQGPEFLTYFQNEAQLDKSGLPSDRFFAERPEGSVSTLKIQRTQQEDSAVYLCASSLDSGTSGRNEQFFGPGTRLTVL.

CDR3 sequence: CATRGVNTEAFF. The DNA of the CDR3 is TGTGCCACCAGAGGAGTGAACACTGAAGCTTTCTTT. V gene TRBV24-1 combines with J gene TRBJ1-1; D gene uncertain. The CDR3 loop spans 12 amino acids. Germline assignment: CDR1 KGHDR and CDR2 SFDVKD. Trimming took 7 bases from V and 0 from J, leaving 5 bases between them.

The V call is TRBV5-1, the J call TRBJ1-6; D uncertain. The germline CDR1 and CDR2 sequences are SGHRS and YFSETQ. The CDR3 loop spans 16 amino acids. Trimming left V 0 bases short and J 7 bases short, with 14 bases between. CDR3 in DNA: TGCGCCAGCAGCTTGGTCGGGGATCTCCCCAATTCACCCCTCCACTTT. Protein: CASSLVGDLPNSPLHF.

This chain uses TRBV7-9 with TRBJ1-5; D is uncertain. The CDR3 consists of 16 residues. Germline V gene data show CDR1 as SEHNR and CDR2 as FQNEAQ (reference sequence). V was shortened by 4 bases and J by 4 bases, with 17 bases between the two germline ends. Written as DNA, the CDR3 is TGTGCCAGCAGCTCCCAGGACTGGATGATTAATCAGCCCCAGCATTTT. Amino acids: CASSSQDWMINQPQHF. Together with reference TRBV7-9 and TRBJ1-5, the CDR3 gives the full variable domain: DTGVSQNPRHKITKRGQNVTFRCDPISEHNRLYWYRQTLGQGPEFLTYFQNEAQLEKSRLLSDRFSAERPKGSFSTLEIQRTEQGDSAMYLCASSSQDWMINQPQHFGDGTRLSIL.

About this clone itself: An end of the junction does not agree with germline; a read error may underlie this. This rearrangement joins TRBV7-7 to TRBJ2-5, with D unclear. CDR3 size: 13 residues. Per the germline V gene, CDR1 is SSHAT and CDR2 is FNYEAQ (reference sequence). As DNA, the CDR3 is TGTGCTAGCAGCCCCCCGGGTCAAGAGACCCAGTACTTC. Amino acid sequence: CASSPPGQETQYF. The full variable domain, completed using reference TRBV7-7 and TRBJ2-5, is GAGVSQSPRYKVTKRGQDVTLRCDPISSHATLYWYQQALGQGPEFLTYFNYEAQPDKSGLPSDRFSAERPEGSISTLTIQRTEQRDSAMYRCASSPPGQETQYFGPGTRLLVL.

V usage is TRBV7-2 and J usage is TRBJ1-5; no clear D. The germline V and J ends were trimmed by 1 base and 6 bases, with 4 bases remaining between them. CDR3 size: 12 residues. Germline V lookup: CDR1 SGHTA, CDR2 FQGNSA. The CDR3 coding sequence is TGTGCCAGCAGCTTAGTCGGTCAGCCCCAGCATTTT. Protein sequence: CASSLVGQPQHF.

This clone was found many times. CDR3 in amino acids: CASSFLAGGLNEQFF. The CDR3, as DNA: TGCGCCAGCAGTTTTCTAGCGGGAGGGCTCAATGAGCAGTTCTTC. This chain joins TRBV10-2 and TRBJ2-1; 12 bases are a match to TRBD2. V lost 5 bases to trimming and J lost 6 bases; unmatched junction nucleotides: 5. CDR1 and CDR2 from the germline V gene are WSHSY and SAAADI. There are 15 residues in the CDR3.

The table lists this clone with many counts. The chain couples TRBV7-9 to TRBJ1-2, with a weak D call TRBD1 (6 bases). Germline CDR1 reads SEHNR; CDR2 reads FQNEAQ (reference sequence). The V and J ends lost 7 bases and 2 bases respectively, with 17 bases between them. The CDR3 totals 15 residues. CDR3 sequence (DNA): TGTGCCAGCACTAAGCTCCAGGGGATGAACTATGGCTACACCTTC. Its protein product is CASTKLQGMNYGYTF.

The V call is TRBV5-4, the J call TRBJ2-5, with D perhaps TRBD2 (5 bases). This CDR3 spans 13 amino acids. Looked up from germline, CDR1 is SGHNT and CDR2 is YYREEE (reference sequence). V shed 1 base and J shed 2 bases, with 6 bases lying between them. This CDR3 reads CASSLRGQETQYF. The CDR3 nucleotides are TGTGCCAGCAGCTTGCGGGGACAAGAGACCCAGTACTTC.

The rearrangement joins TRBV19 to TRBJ1-2, with TRBD1 matching over 7 bases. Germline values: CDR1 LNHDA, CDR2 SQIVND (reference sequence). V lost 4 bases to trimming and J lost 3 bases; unmatched junction nucleotides: 8. The CDR3 spans 15 residues. In nucleotides, the CDR3 is TGTGCCAGTAGTACTTCCGGGACAGTACACTATGGCTACACCTTC. Its protein is CASSTSGTVHYGYTF.

The DNA for the CDR3 is TGTGCCAGCAGTTACTTACCCGGACAGTTGAACACTGAAGCTTTCTTT. Encoded protein: CASSYLPGQLNTEAFF. The V and J genes are TRBV6-2 or TRBV6-3 and TRBJ1-1; a weak D match, TRBD1 (6 bases). CDR1 and CDR2 (germline): MNHEY, SVGEGT. V was clipped by 1 base and J by 0 bases, with 12 bases between them. The CDR3 is made up of 16 amino acids.

The V and J genes are TRBV7-8 and TRBJ2-3, with 7 positions matching TRBD1. In germline, CDR1 is SGHVS, CDR2 FQNEAQ. The junction had 8 bases not matched to a gene; V was cut back by 1 base and J by 4 bases. The CDR3 spans 16 residues. Here the CDR3 reads CASSLVTGRSADTQYF. DNA for the CDR3: TGTGCCAGCAGCTTAGTGACAGGGAGATCGGCAGATACGCAGTATTTT.

CDR3 region: CASSFRAGGGEQYF. The CDR3 DNA follows: TGTGCCAGCAGCTTCCGGGCGGGAGGGGGTGAGCAGTACTTC. The chain uses TRBV7-2 and TRBJ2-7; 9 nucleotides line up with TRBD2. The junction had 7 bases not matched to a gene; V was cut back by 3 bases and J by 7 bases. Germline assignment: CDR1 SGHTA and CDR2 FQGNSA. The CDR3 runs 14 residues.

The V call is TRBV19, the J call TRBJ2-1; 11 nucleotides line up with TRBD2. The V gene end was trimmed by 5 bases and the J gene end by 7 bases; junction bases not matched to a gene: 7. The CDR3 totals 15 residues. The V gene's germline CDR1 is LNHDA and CDR2 SQIVND (reference sequence). CDR3 amino acids: CASSWTSGSVNEQFF. Written as DNA, the CDR3 is TGTGCCAGTAGTTGGACTAGCGGGTCCGTAAATGAGCAGTTCTTC. Together with reference TRBV19 and TRBJ2-1, the CDR3 gives the full variable domain: DGGITQSPKYLFRKEGQNVTLSCEQNLNHDAMYWYRQDPGQGLRLIYYSQIVNDFQKGDIAEGYSVSREKKESFPLTVTSAQKNPTAFYLCASSWTSGSVNEQFFGPGTRLTVL.

The gene calls are TRBV18 and TRBJ1-2; D is uncertain. V was pared by 3 bases and J by 12 bases, with 23 bases between. The CDR3 extends over 15 amino acids. Germline values: CDR1 KGHSH, CDR2 LQKENI. CDR3 loop: CASSPARGALVRDTF. As DNA, the CDR3 is TGTGCCAGCTCACCGGCGCGGGGAGCCTTGGTTCGTGACACCTTC. The full variable domain, rest sourced from reference TRBV18 and TRBJ1-2, is NAGVMQNPRHLVRRRGQEARLRCSPMKGHSHVYWYRQLPEEGLKFMVYLQKENIIDESGMPKERFSAEFPKEGPSILRIQQVVRGDSAAYFCASSPARGALVRDTFGSGTRLTVV.

The chain couples TRBV27 to TRBJ1-3; no reliable D call. The length of the CDR3 is 13 residues. Germline CDR1 MNHEY, CDR2 SMNVEV (reference sequence). V was trimmed by 4 bases and J by 3 bases, leaving 7 bases between them. In DNA, the CDR3 is TGTGCCAGCAGTTGGACTTATGGAAACACCATATATTTT. Protein: CASSWTYGNTIYF.

This chain links TRBV30 with TRBJ1-2, with 8 bases matching TRBD1. Looked up from germline, CDR1 is GTSNPN and CDR2 is SVGIG (reference sequence). The CDR3 covers 12 residues. The V and J ends lost 5 bases and 4 bases, in that order; junction bases with no gene match: 3. DNA for the CDR3: TGTGCCTGGGGACAGGGTAGCTATGGCTACACCTTC. Encoded protein: CAWGQGSYGYTF.

J is TRBJ2-1 and V is TRBV5-1; 7 nucleotides line up with TRBD2. Trimming removed 0 bases from V and 0 bases from J; junction bases left unmatched: 6. The CDR3 extends over 17 amino acids. Germline CDR1 SGHRS, CDR2 YFSETQ. CDR3 bases: TGCGCCAGCAGCTTGGTGAAAGCGGGGATCTCCTACAATGAGCAGTTCTTC. Its translation is CASSLVKAGISYNEQFF.

The chain carries TRBV9 and TRBJ2-6; a possible D gene is TRBD1 (5 bases). The V gene's germline CDR1 is SGDLS and CDR2 YYNGEE. This CDR3 spans 16 amino acids. V lost 0 bases and J lost 0, with 7 bases in between. The CDR3 is CASSVGQRSGANVLTF. The CDR3, as DNA: TGTGCCAGCAGCGTAGGACAGCGCTCTGGGGCCAACGTCCTGACTTTC. The whole variable domain, remainder taken from reference TRBV9 and TRBJ2-6, is DSGVTQTPKHLITATGQRVTLRCSPRSGDLSVYWYQQSLDQGLQFLIQYYNGEERAKGNILERFSAQQFPDLHSELNLSSLELGDSALYFCASSVGQRSGANVLTFGAGSRLTVL.

V usage is TRBV15 and J usage is TRBJ2-5; D perhaps matches TRBD1 (6 bases). This CDR3 contains 15 residues. Per the germline V gene, CDR1 is LNHNV and CDR2 is YYDKDF (reference sequence). Trimming pared 2 bases from V and 0 bases from J, leaving 10 bases between. CDR3 amino acids: CATSRYTGNQETQYF. For the CDR3, the DNA is TGTGCCACCAGCAGATACACAGGGAACCAAGAGACCCAGTACTTC.